What follows are 27 T cell receptor beta chains derived from one specimen sequenced in a study of T cell clonotyping in hematopoietic cell transplantation. The method was immunoSEQ multiplex PCR; TCRdb's version includes in-frame clones alone and lacks a portion of them. This sample carries roughly 8,300 clones, around 85% of them seen once, and the ten largest clones take roughly a third. The time point is: recipient sample about 28 days before transplant, after cytoreduction. The material sequenced was peripheral blood mononuclear cells, taken before stem cell transplant. Receptor source: a man in his fifties or sixties with acute myeloid leukemia. Some clones in this sample may be carry-over from other donors' samples.

The gene calls are TRBV30 and TRBJ1-2, with D perhaps matching TRBD1 (5 bases). The V gene lost 1 base and the J gene lost 3 bases, with 9 bases spanning the gap. Germline V gene data show CDR1 as GTSNPN and CDR2 as SVGIG (reference sequence). The length of the CDR3 is 13 residues. Here the CDR3 DNA reads TGTGCCTGGAGTGGCAGGGCAGACTATGGCTACACCTTC. Protein: CAWSGRADYGYTF.

This clone is a singleton in its sample. The genes are TRBV5-1 and TRBJ2-4; D ambiguous. There are 16 residues in the CDR3. Germline V gives CDR1 SGHRS, CDR2 YFSETQ. Trimming pared 0 bases from V and 1 base from J, leaving 11 bases between. The chain's CDR3 is CASSLAAGSAKNIQYF. CDR3 coding DNA: TGCGCCAGCAGCTTGGCGGCAGGTTCGGCCAAAAACATTCAGTACTTC.

This clone was seen more than once but under ten times. The J gene is TRBJ2-2, the V gene TRBV29-1; 12 bases fit TRBD2. V was pared by 7 bases and J by 3 bases, with 3 bases of the junction left unmatched. This CDR3 region has 14 residues. CDR1 SQVTM and CDR2 ANQGSEA come from the germline V gene. CDR3 sequence reads: CSALAGGYTGELFF. For the CDR3, the DNA is TGCAGCGCTCTAGCGGGGGGGTACACCGGGGAGCTGTTTTTT.

The V call is TRBV7-2, the J call TRBJ2-2, with TRBD1 identical over 7 bases. The length of the CDR3 is 19 residues. After removal of 3 bases from V and 4 bases from J, the junction contained 17 bases not matched to a gene. In germline, CDR1 is SGHTA, CDR2 FQGNSA. The CDR3, as DNA: TGTGCCAGCAGCTTTTTTGGCCCGATAGGGGGCCGAGTCACCGGGGAGCTGTTTTTT. Translating gives CASSFFGPIGGRVTGELFF.

This clone was recorded a few times. The V call is TRBV5-1, the J call TRBJ2-7, with TRBD1 as a possible D gene (7 bases). V gave up 2 bases and J gave up 4 bases, with 16 bases separating them. The germline gives CDR1 SGHRS, CDR2 YFSETQ. This CDR3 is built from 15 residues. The CDR3 bases are TGCGCCAGCAGCTTATCAGGGGGGAGCGTATACGAGCAGTACTTC. This encodes CASSLSGGSVYEQYF. Based on the CDR3 plus reference TRBV5-1 and TRBJ2-7, the full variable domain is KAGVTQTPRYLIKTRGQQVTLSCSPISGHRSVSWYQQTPGQGLQFLFEYFSETQRNKGNFPGRFSGRQFSNSRSEMNVSTLELGDSALYLCASSLSGGSVYEQYFGPGTRLTVT.

The chain is built from TRBV27 and TRBJ2-3, with D possibly being TRBD2 (6 bases). The CDR3 spans 15 residues. Germline assignment: CDR1 MNHEY and CDR2 SMNVEV (reference sequence). V dropped 3 bases and J dropped 0 bases, with 10 bases sitting between them. The CDR3 loop is CASSFLAASTDTQYF. CDR3 coding DNA: TGTGCCAGCAGTTTTTTAGCGGCTAGCACAGATACGCAGTATTTT.

V usage is TRBV5-1 and J usage is TRBJ2-3; a possible D gene is TRBD1 (5 bases). V was trimmed by 6 bases and J by 3 bases, leaving 8 bases between them. The CDR3 covers 12 residues. Germline CDR1 reads SGHRS; CDR2 reads YFSETQ. The CDR3 protein is CASIQGTDTQYF. The CDR3 nucleotides read TGCGCCAGCATTCAGGGTACAGATACGCAGTATTTT.

This chain uses TRBV6-5 with TRBJ2-1, with TRBD2 matching 9 bases. CDR1 is MNHEY, CDR2 SVGAGI, per germline. This CDR3 comprises 16 residues. The J segment lost 3 bases and the V segment lost 4 bases, leaving 7 bases of the junction unmatched. The CDR3 region is CASSSRPTSGYNEQFF. In DNA, the CDR3 is TGTGCCAGCAGTTCGAGACCGACTAGCGGCTACAATGAGCAGTTCTTC.

Here the CDR3 DNA reads TGCAGCGTCGCTCGATCAGGGGGCACTGAAGCTTTCTTT. Its translation is CSVARSGGTEAFF. The V call is TRBV29-1, the J call TRBJ1-1; TRBD1 matches 7 bases. This CDR3 comprises 13 residues. In germline, CDR1 is SQVTM, CDR2 ANQGSEA. The junction had 8 bases not matched to a gene; V was cut back by 6 bases and J by 4 bases.

This clone was seen just once. V is TRBV5-1 and J is TRBJ1-1; D remains unclear. CDR3 length: 14 residues. Germline CDR1 SGHRS, CDR2 YFSETQ. V lost 0 bases to trimming and J lost 5 bases, with 11 bases between them. The CDR3 sequence: CASSLAQLGTEAFF. CDR3 coding DNA: TGCGCCAGCAGCTTGGCCCAACTCGGGACTGAAGCTTTCTTT.

The genes are TRBV5-1 and TRBJ2-7; 8 bases align to TRBD2. The CDR3 loop spans 16 amino acids. In germline, CDR1 is SGHRS, CDR2 YFSETQ. J was trimmed by 3 bases and V by 3 bases; bases with no gene match: 11. As DNA, the CDR3 is TGCGCCAGCAGCTCTTCAAGCGGGGGTGGCATCTACGAGCAGTACTTC. Its translation is CASSSSSGGGIYEQYF.

CDR3 amino acids: CASSEALRGHGYGYTF. CDR3 coding DNA: TGTGCCAGCAGTGAAGCGCTTCGTGGGCACGGGTATGGCTACACCTTC. This chain joins TRBV2 and TRBJ1-2; D gene ambiguous. Germline V CDR1 and CDR2: SNHLY, FYNNEI. Trimming took 0 bases from V and 5 from J, leaving 16 bases between them. This CDR3 has 16 amino acids.

The rearrangement links TRBV2 to TRBJ1-2; D call uncertain. Trimming removed 1 base from V and 4 bases from J, with 13 bases in between. This CDR3 spans 15 amino acids. Germline loops: CDR1 SNHLY, CDR2 FYNNEI. DNA for the CDR3: TGTGCCAGCAGTGAAGAGGGCAGGTCTGGCTATGGCTACACCTTC. This sequence encodes CASSEEGRSGYGYTF.

The chain employs TRBV9 and TRBJ2-2; D is unclear. The V end was cut by 4 bases, the J end by 2 bases, with 3 bases between. The length of the CDR3 is 12 residues. Germline-derived CDR1 and CDR2 are SGDLS and YYNGEE. The CDR3: CASSLNTGELFF. The CDR3 region has the DNA TGTGCCAGCAGCTTAAACACCGGGGAGCTGTTTTTT.

This rearrangement joins TRBV19 to TRBJ2-1; TRBD1 might be the D (9 bases). The CDR3 runs to 15 residues. Trimming shortened V by 3 bases and J by 6 bases, and 15 bases separated the two germline ends. Germline V gives CDR1 LNHDA, CDR2 SQIVND (reference sequence). CDR3 protein: CASSIAGGQGNEQFF. CDR3 nucleotide sequence: TGTGCCAGTAGTATCGCGGGGGGACAGGGCAATGAGCAGTTCTTC.

This chain links TRBV13 with TRBJ2-1, with 8 bases lining up with TRBD1. V was clipped by 5 bases and J by 7 bases; unmatched bases: 10. The CDR3 contains 15 residues. Germline CDR1 reads PRHDT; CDR2 reads FYEKMQ (reference sequence). For the CDR3, the DNA is TGTGCCAGCAGCCTTGGACAGGGAGGTGGGAATGAGCAGTTCTTC. It codes for CASSLGQGGGNEQFF.

By its share, this clone is large. The J gene is TRBJ1-4, the V gene TRBV4-1, with D maybe TRBD1 (5 bases). There are 15 residues in the CDR3. Trimming removed 0 bases at V and 8 bases at J, with 13 bases between. Germline assignment: CDR1 MGHRA and CDR2 YSYEKL. CDR3 amino acids: CASSQEARDEEKLFF. CDR3 nucleotide sequence: TGCGCCAGCAGCCAAGAGGCCAGGGATGAAGAAAAACTGTTTTTT.

V gene TRBV6-5 combines with J gene TRBJ2-5; D unclear. Germline V gene lookup returns CDR1 MNHEY and CDR2 SVGAGI. There are 15 residues in the CDR3. The ends were cut back, 0 bases at V and 4 bases at J, with 12 bases in the middle. CDR3 loop: CASSYSGLNTETQYF. CDR3 DNA sequence: TGTGCCAGCAGTTACTCGGGCCTGAATACAGAGACCCAGTACTTC.

The rearrangement uses TRBV29-1 and TRBJ1-4; D is possibly TRBD1 (6 bases). V dropped 0 bases and J dropped 5 bases, with 16 bases sitting between them. The CDR3 length is 16 residues. Germline CDR1 and CDR2: SQVTM and ANQGSEA. Written as DNA, the CDR3 is TGCAGCGTTGAAGATCCCCAGGGGATACGAAATGAAAAACTGTTTTTT. This encodes CSVEDPQGIRNEKLFF.

The chain is built from TRBV7-2 and TRBJ2-5, with 12 bases lining up with TRBD2. Unmatched junction bases numbered 6, after V lost 2 bases and J lost 5 bases. CDR3 length: 16 residues. Per germline, CDR1 SGHTA and CDR2 FQGNSA. CDR3 protein: CASSLRATSGGETQYF. Here the CDR3 DNA reads TGTGCCAGCAGCTTACGGGCGACTAGCGGGGGTGAGACCCAGTACTTC.

V is TRBV19 and J is TRBJ1-2; 7 bases are shared with TRBD1. Germline assignment: CDR1 LNHDA and CDR2 SQIVND (reference sequence). With V trimmed by 6 bases and J by 4 bases, 8 bases remained unmatched. The CDR3 is 14 residues long. CDR3 coding DNA: TGTGCCAGTAGACTCGACAGGGAATCCTATGGCTACACCTTC. This encodes CASRLDRESYGYTF.

This clone occurred once. The rearrangement links TRBV5-6 to TRBJ1-2, with TRBD1 matching over 8 bases. The germline CDR1 and CDR2 sequences are SGHDT and YYEEEE. This CDR3 contains 15 residues. Trimming at V came to 5 bases and at J to 1 base, leaving 7 bases not matched to a gene. CDR3 coding DNA: TGTGCCAGCAGTGATTACAGGGGGTATAACTATGGCTACACCTTC. This codes for CASSDYRGYNYGYTF.

This CDR3 reads CASSLGQIRYEQYF. The CDR3 region has the DNA TGTGCCAGCAGCTTGGGACAGATACGCTACGAGCAGTACTTC. This chain uses TRBV5-8 with TRBJ2-7, with a weak D call TRBD1 (5 bases). The germline V gene encodes CDR1 SGHTS and CDR2 YDEGEE. The CDR3 is made up of 14 amino acids. Deletions cut 0 bases from V and 3 bases from J, with 10 bases between.

The genes are TRBV28 and TRBJ1-5, with 9 bases aligning to TRBD1. Germline V gene data show CDR1 as MDHEN and CDR2 as SYDVKM. The CDR3 consists of 14 residues. With V trimmed by 6 bases and J by 5 bases, 5 bases remained unmatched. Written as DNA, the CDR3 is TGTGCCAGCAGCACCGGGACAGGGCATCAGCCCCAGCATTTT. This translates into CASSTGTGHQPQHF.

The gene calls are TRBV27 and TRBJ1-1; maybe TRBD1 (5 bases). Trimming cost V 5 bases and J 4 bases, with 14 bases left between them. This CDR3 comprises 14 residues. The germline CDR1 and CDR2 sequences are MNHEY and SMNVEV (reference sequence). The DNA of the CDR3 is TGTGCCAGCAGTCCCGGGGGGGGGATCACTGAAGCTTTCTTT. This translates into CASSPGGGITEAFF.

The chain couples TRBV2 to TRBJ1-5; D perhaps matches TRBD1 (5 bases). Germline V gene sequence: CDR1 SNHLY, CDR2 FYNNEI. V was cut by 3 bases and J by 8 bases, with 17 bases left in between. The CDR3 length is 15 residues. The CDR3 spells CASSETVESIKPQHF. The CDR3 coding sequence is TGTGCCAGCAGTGAGACAGTCGAATCAATCAAGCCCCAGCATTTT.

By share, this clone counts as medium-sized. This specimen includes other DNA sequences encoding the same CDR3. The genes are TRBV30 and TRBJ1-1, with a possible D match to TRBD1 (5 bases). V lost 5 bases, J lost 11 bases, and 15 bases lay in between. The CDR3 extends over 11 amino acids. The germline V gene has CDR1 GTSNPN and CDR2 SVGIG (reference sequence). For the CDR3, the DNA is TGTGCCTGGGCGGGGCAGGTGGAGGCTTTCTTT. Residues: CAWAGQVEAFF.